The rows below give T cell receptor beta chains drawn from one sample of a study of vaccination and CD4 T cells after COVID-19. TCRdb reprocessed the PCR reads with MiXCR, giving one entry per CDR3 protein. Of about 20,000 distinct CDR3 sequences detected, about 56% appear once; the ten largest clones hold around a sixth. For these TCRs, the target antigens are not known. The sequenced sample was CD4+ T cells from blood, cultured in vitro, obtained before SARS-CoV-2 vaccination. The receptor set was obtained from a human donor who had recovered from COVID-19. The CDR3 runs from the conserved cysteine through the conserved F or W. A D gene is named only where the DNA matches it firmly. The size field is filled for only some rows; it gives once, few, many or a size class.

V	D	size	J	DNA	CDR3
TRBV6-1	TRBD1	few	TRBJ1-5	TGTGCCAGCAGTCTGGGACAGCCCTATAGCAATCAGCCCCAGCATTTT	CASSLGQPYSNQPQHF
TRBV7-9	TRBD1	NA	TRBJ2-3	TGTGCCAGCAGCGGGCCGAAGACGGGACAGGATACGCAGTATTTT	CASSGPKTGQDTQYF
TRBV20-1	NA	NA	TRBJ2-7	TGCAGTGCTAGAGATTATGGACCGGACCGACTGGAGCAGTACTTC	CSARDYGPDRLEQYF
TRBV27	NA	few	TRBJ1-2	TGTGCCAGCAGTTACCGCGGCGGGGGAGGCTACACCTTC	CASSYRGGGGYTF
TRBV7-8	NA	NA	TRBJ1-1	TGTGCCAGCAGCTTCCGAGGGGGGCCCAGCACTGAAGCTTTCTTT	CASSFRGGPSTEAFF
TRBV20-1	TRBD1	few	TRBJ1-1	TGCAGTGCCCAACAGGGGCGGAACACTGAAGCTTTCTTT	CSAQQGRNTEAFF
TRBV7-2	TRBD2	NA	TRBJ2-7	TGTGCCAGCAGCCTAGCGGGCCCTGCCTACGAGCAGTACTTC	CASSLAGPAYEQYF
TRBV7-2	TRBD1	few	TRBJ1-2	TGTGCCAGCAGCTTAGGGACAGGAAATGGCTATGGCTACACCTTC	CASSLGTGNGYGYTF
TRBV27	TRBD2	once	TRBJ2-3	TGTGCCAGCGGGGGTGTTTTAATCGGGAGGGCCCCAGATACGCAGTATTTT	CASGGVLIGRAPDTQYF
TRBV19	NA	NA	TRBJ1-2	TGTGCCAGTAGTATAGGTACAGGGAATGGCTACACCTTC	CASSIGTGNGYTF
TRBV28	NA	NA	TRBJ1-1	TGTGCCAGCAGTCAGGGGTTTACTGAAGCTTTCTTT	CASSQGFTEAFF
TRBV20-1	TRBD1	NA	TRBJ2-7	TGCAGTGTCGGGCCAGGGGGATCCTACGAGCAGTACTTC	CSVGPGGSYEQYF
TRBV7-2	TRBD1	few	TRBJ1-2	TGTGCCAGCAGCCTTACCAAAGGGACAGGGGTATTCTATGGCTACACCTTC	CASSLTKGTGVFYGYTF
TRBV18	NA	NA	TRBJ2-5	TGTGCCAGCTCACCGGACTGGGTTGAGACCCAGTACTTC	CASSPDWVETQYF
TRBV6-5	NA	few	TRBJ1-5	TGTGCCAGCAGTTACAATGGGGATTATCAGCCCCAGCATTTT	CASSYNGDYQPQHF
TRBV24-1	TRBD1	NA	TRBJ1-5	TGTGCCACCAGTGATTGGACAGGGGTCGGGAGCAATCAGCCCCAGCATTTT	CATSDWTGVGSNQPQHF
TRBV20-1	TRBD1	few	TRBJ1-3	TGCAGTGCTGTAGACAGGGCGGGAAACACCATATATTTT	CSAVDRAGNTIYF
TRBV4-1	NA	NA	TRBJ2-3	TGCGCCAGCAGCCAAGTACCCCCCCACGTCGGGGTAAGCTATACGCAGTATTTT	CASSQVPPHVGVSYTQYF
TRBV7-3	TRBD1	NA	TRBJ1-6	TGTGCCAGCAGCCTAAGACAGGGGGATTCACCCCTCCACTTT	CASSLRQGDSPLHF
TRBV20-1	TRBD2	few	TRBJ2-3	TGCAGTGCTAGGTCACGGAGCGGGGGGTCCACAGATACGCAGTATTTT	CSARSRSGGSTDTQYF
TRBV6-1	TRBD1	NA	TRBJ1-1	TGTGCCAGCAGTGAAGCGTGGACAGGGGACACTGAAGCTTTCTTT	CASSEAWTGDTEAFF
TRBV19	NA	once	TRBJ2-7	TGTGCCAGTAGTATAGGGGGGGCGGAGGAGCAGTACTTC	CASSIGGAEEQYF
TRBV4-3	TRBD1	NA	TRBJ1-5	TGCGCCAGCAGCCAGGACAGGGGGGGAGTCAATCAGCCCCAGCATTTT	CASSQDRGGVNQPQHF
TRBV10-3	NA	NA	TRBJ1-5	TGTGCCACCACAGGGAATAGCAATCAGCCCCAGCATTTT	CATTGNSNQPQHF
TRBV6-2/TRBV6-3	TRBD2	NA	TRBJ2-3	TGTGCCAGCAGTCGGGGGGGTAGCACAGATACGCAGTATTTT	CASSRGGSTDTQYF
TRBV7-8	NA	NA	TRBJ2-4	TGTGCCAGCTGCACCCGGGTCATGGGGTCAGGGCGCAACATTCAGTACTTC	CASCTRVMGSGRNIQYF
TRBV4-2	NA	NA	TRBJ1-2	TGTGCCAGCAGCCAGATCCCATTGGATGGCTACACCTTC	CASSQIPLDGYTF
TRBV5-4	NA	few	TRBJ2-7	TGTGCCAGCAGCTCGCCGACCGCACCGGGCGAGCAGTACTTC	CASSSPTAPGEQYF
TRBV27	NA	NA	TRBJ1-5	TGTGCCAGCAGGCCCGCAGGCAAGGGCGGACAGCCCCAGCATTTT	CASRPAGKGGQPQHF
TRBV6-2/TRBV6-3	NA	NA	TRBJ2-7	TGTGCCAGCAGTTACGGCGCTTGGTCCTACGAGCAGTACTTC	CASSYGAWSYEQYF
TRBV2	NA	NA	TRBJ2-7	TGTGCCAGCAGCGCCGGGACCTCCTACGAGCAGTACTTC	CASSAGTSYEQYF
TRBV6-5	TRBD1	few	TRBJ1-2	TGTGCCAGCAGTTACTCGAGGGACAGGGTACAAGGCTACACCTTC	CASSYSRDRVQGYTF
TRBV28	NA	few	TRBJ1-2	TGTGCCATCAGTATGAGGGGGGCCTATGGCTACACCTTC	CAISMRGAYGYTF
TRBV2	TRBD2	few	TRBJ2-7	TGTGCCGGAGGAGCGGGAGGCTTCTACGAGCAGTACTTC	CAGGAGGFYEQYF
TRBV6-5	TRBD1	few	TRBJ1-2	TGTGCCAGCAGTTACCAGGGGGACTATGGCTACACCTTC	CASSYQGDYGYTF
TRBV2	TRBD2	NA	TRBJ2-1	TGTGCCAGCAGTGAGTCGGGAGGCGGTTACAATGAGCAGTTCTTC	CASSESGGGYNEQFF
TRBV20-1	TRBD1	NA	TRBJ2-4	TGCAGTGCTAGAGCGACAGGGGGCAAAAACATTCAGTACTTC	CSARATGGKNIQYF
TRBV20-1	NA	NA	TRBJ1-5	TGCAGTGCTAGCGGGGATGTGGGCGTGAGCAATCAGCCCCAGCATTTT	CSASGDVGVSNQPQHF
TRBV6-1	TRBD1	NA	TRBJ1-2	TGTGCCAGCAGAATCCAGGGGGCCAGCTATGGCTACACCTTC	CASRIQGASYGYTF
TRBV29-1	NA	once	TRBJ1-3	TGCAGCGTTGAAGCAGGGTCTGGAAACACCATATATTTT	CSVEAGSGNTIYF
TRBV19	TRBD1	few	TRBJ2-7	TGTGCCAGTAGTATGGACAGGGGGCGGTACGAGCAGTACTTC	CASSMDRGRYEQYF
TRBV6-5	NA	NA	TRBJ2-7	TGTGCCAGCAGTTTATCCTACGACAGCTACGAGCAGTACTTC	CASSLSYDSYEQYF
TRBV7-2	NA	NA	TRBJ2-5	TGTGCCAGCAGCTTCCCAAGCGAGAGAACCCAGTACTTC	CASSFPSERTQYF
TRBV15	NA	few	TRBJ2-7	TGTGCCACCAGCAGGGGCCCTAGCCCGGGCAGGGGAGACGAGCAGTACTTC	CATSRGPSPGRGDEQYF
TRBV19	NA	NA	TRBJ1-5	TGTGCCAGTAGTATGTGGAGTGGCGGGGGCAATCAGCCCCAGCATTTT	CASSMWSGGGNQPQHF
TRBV6-5	NA	NA	TRBJ1-2	TGTGCCAGCAGTTACTCGGATGGGATCGTTCATTTC	CASSYSDGIVHF